This T cell receptor (beta chain) is drawn from a study of blood T cell repertoires in COVID-19. Background on the study: The study drew acute and convalescent COVID-19 samples from the United States, Italy and Spain. In each case, the material was cDNA or gDNA derived from T cells, B-cell-depleted T cells, or PBMCs.

Libraries were prepared by immunoSEQ multiplex PCR; TCRdb keeps only in-frame clonotypes and omits some of them. The data contain about 55,000 clones, over 75% of them singletons. This CDR3 spans 15 amino acids. Trimming took 5 bases from V and 8 from J; bases not matched to a gene: 7. Germline loops: CDR1 LGHDT, CDR2 YNNKEL (reference sequence). What was sequenced was peripheral blood. The receptor was isolated from a human donor in a cohort sampled during active COVID-19. This chain connects TRBV3-1 (or the pseudogene TRBV3-2) to TRBJ2-2, with 11 bases fitting TRBD1. CDR3 bases: TGTGCCAGCAGCGGAGGACAGGGGGCTTCTGGGGAGCTGTTTTTT. Its translation is CASSGGQGASGELFF.